One and the same sample provided the 27 T cell receptor beta chains below, sequenced in a study of shared clonotypes between healthy human individuals. Profiling relied on immunoSEQ multiplex PCR, and the TCRdb table lists in-frame clones only, not all of them. The sample has roughly 590,000 clones, just under 97% seen once. CD8 cells classed as naive were CD45RO-negative and positively selected for CCR7, excluding terminally differentiated effector memory CD45RA+ cells. The sequenced sample was naive CD8+ T cells sorted from blood. The receptors shown here come from a woman aged 25 to 39 in good health.

CDR3 amino acids: CASTGASGRAGELFF. CDR3 nucleotide sequence: TGTGCCAGCACTGGCGCTAGCGGGAGAGCCGGGGAGCTGTTTTTT. The gene calls are TRBV2 and TRBJ2-2; 10 bases are shared with TRBD2. Looked up from germline, CDR1 is SNHLY and CDR2 is FYNNEI. This CDR3 is 15 amino acids long. After removal of 7 bases from V and 6 bases from J, the junction contained 8 bases not matched to a gene.

The rearrangement joins TRBV5-8 to TRBJ1-5, with 7 positions matching TRBD1. CDR3 length equals 14 residues. Per the germline V gene, CDR1 is SGHTS and CDR2 is YDEGEE. J gave up 0 bases and V 3 bases, and 0 bases lay outside the gene matches. The CDR3 nucleotides read TGTGCCAGCAGCTACAGGGGTAGCAATCAGCCCCAGCATTTT. This translates into CASSYRGSNQPQHF.

Here the CDR3 DNA reads TGTGCCAGCAGCAACCCAATGGGGGTGGACACTGAAGCTTTCTTT. It encodes CASSNPMGVDTEAFF. The chain combines TRBV6-5 with TRBJ1-1; perhaps TRBD1 as D (5 bases). V was pared by 6 bases and J by 3 bases, with 17 bases between. From germline, CDR1 is MNHEY and CDR2 SVGAGI. This CDR3 spans 15 amino acids.

The chain couples TRBV28 to TRBJ1-1; perhaps TRBD1 as D (5 bases). V was cut by 1 base and J by 4 bases, with 10 bases left in between. The CDR3 is 14 residues long. The V gene's germline CDR1 is MDHEN and CDR2 SYDVKM. CDR3 sequence reads: CASSLSRGTTEAFF. In DNA, the CDR3 is TGTGCCAGCAGTTTATCGAGGGGAACCACTGAAGCTTTCTTT.

J is TRBJ2-3 and V is TRBV19, with D unclear. The germline V gene encodes CDR1 LNHDA and CDR2 SQIVND (reference sequence). V was clipped by 2 bases and J by 6 bases, with 9 bases between them. This CDR3 is built from 13 residues. In DNA, the CDR3 is TGTGCCAGTAGTATATGGAGCAGGGATACGCAGTATTTT. It codes for CASSIWSRDTQYF.

The chain recombines TRBV19 with TRBJ2-7, with TRBD2 matching over 10 bases. The germline V gene encodes CDR1 LNHDA and CDR2 SQIVND (reference sequence). Germline trimming cut 4 bases from V and 3 bases from J; bases unmatched to any gene: 21. The CDR3 consists of 20 residues. CDR3 nucleotide sequence: TGTGCCAGTAGTACAAAAGCCGTGGGACTAGCGAGACCTCCCTACTACGAGCAGTACTTC. As protein: CASSTKAVGLARPPYYEQYF.

The V and J genes are TRBV14 and TRBJ1-1; D unclear. The germline V gene encodes CDR1 SGHDN and CDR2 FVKESK. This CDR3 has 15 amino acids. Between the trimmed V and J ends, which lost 2 bases and 4 bases, there was a span of 14 bases. The CDR3 DNA is TGTGCCAGCAGCCAATTCCCCCCGGGCGGCACTGAAGCTTTCTTT. Translated, it gives CASSQFPPGGTEAFF.

This clone was seen just once. V is TRBV27 and J is TRBJ2-7; TRBD1 might be the D (6 bases). The V and J ends lost 7 bases and 3 bases respectively, with 13 bases between them. This CDR3 has 13 residues. Germline assignment: CDR1 MNHEY and CDR2 SMNVEV (reference sequence). The CDR3 here is CASTRGGLYEQYF. The CDR3 DNA sequence: TGTGCCAGCACCCGAGGGGGTCTCTACGAGCAGTACTTC.

This clone was counted once. The chain couples TRBV4-2 to TRBJ2-7, with 9 bases aligning to TRBD2. CDR1 and CDR2 (germline): LGHNA, YNFKEQ. V trimming: 0 bases; J trimming: 1 base; junction bases outside the gene matches: 13. This CDR3 region has 19 residues. The chain's CDR3 is CASSQDPLLSGSPSYEQYF. Written as DNA, the CDR3 is TGTGCCAGCAGCCAAGACCCACTACTTAGCGGGAGCCCGTCCTACGAGCAGTACTTC.

The chain joins TRBV5-1 to TRBJ1-2; weak D call: TRBD1 (5 bases). V was cut by 5 bases and J by 4 bases, with 9 bases left in between. The CDR3 spans 12 residues. Germline V lookup: CDR1 SGHRS, CDR2 YFSETQ. CDR3 nucleotides: TGCGCCAGCAGTTCAGGGCGCTATGGCTACACCTTC. Protein product: CASSSGRYGYTF.

The genes are TRBV28 and TRBJ1-5; TRBD1 agrees at 9 bases. With V trimmed by 6 bases and J by 3 bases, 15 bases remained unmatched. The CDR3 runs to 18 residues. The V gene's germline CDR1 is MDHEN and CDR2 SYDVKM. CDR3 residues: CASSGDRVRSRPNQPQHF. Here the CDR3 DNA reads TGTGCCAGCAGCGGGGACAGGGTTCGATCCAGGCCCAATCAGCCCCAGCATTTT.

The J gene is TRBJ2-1, the V gene TRBV9; 7 positions agree with TRBD2. CDR1 and CDR2 (germline): SGDLS, YYNGEE. The junction had 6 bases not matched to a gene; V was cut back by 4 bases and J by 2 bases. CDR3 length: 15 amino acids. The CDR3 coding sequence is TGTGCCAGCAGCAGCCTAGCGGCCACCTACAATGAGCAGTTCTTC. Encoded protein: CASSSLAATYNEQFF. The full variable domain, with the rest looked up from reference TRBV9 and TRBJ2-1, is DSGVTQTPKHLITATGQRVTLRCSPRSGDLSVYWYQQSLDQGLQFLIQYYNGEERAKGNILERFSAQQFPDLHSELNLSSLELGDSALYFCASSSLAATYNEQFFGPGTRLTVL.

The chain employs TRBV7-8 and TRBJ2-6; 8 nucleotides line up with TRBD2. The CDR3 loop spans 18 amino acids. After removal of 5 bases from V and 0 bases from J, the junction contained 9 bases not matched to a gene. Per the germline V gene, CDR1 is SGHVS and CDR2 is FQNEAQ. Written as DNA, the CDR3 is TGTGCCAGCAGCCACGGGGGGGGGCTGGTCTCTGGGGCCAACGTCCTGACTTTC. Translation: CASSHGGGLVSGANVLTF.

The V gene is TRBV6-4, the J gene TRBJ2-1, with TRBD2 matching over 7 bases. Trimming at V came to 8 bases and at J to 5 bases, leaving 12 bases not matched to a gene. The germline V gene has CDR1 MRHNA and CDR2 SNTAGT. The CDR3 runs 15 residues. Here the CDR3 DNA reads TGTGCCAGCGCCCGGGAGGACCCCGGAGACAATGAGCAGTTCTTC. Amino acids: CASAREDPGDNEQFF.

This chain joins TRBV28 and TRBJ2-7; weak D call: TRBD1 (6 bases). V was shortened by 6 bases and J by 2 bases, with 8 bases between the two germline ends. The CDR3 is made up of 12 amino acids. In germline, CDR1 is MDHEN, CDR2 SYDVKM. This CDR3 reads CASRKGAYEQYF. The CDR3 DNA reads TGTGCCAGCAGAAAGGGGGCCTACGAGCAGTACTTC. Full variable domain (remainder filled in from reference TRBV28 and TRBJ2-7): DVKVTQSSRYLVKRTGEKVFLECVQDMDHENMFWYRQDPGLGLRLIYFSYDVKMKEKGDIPEGYSVSREKKERFSLILESASTNQTSMYLCASRKGAYEQYFGPGTRLTVT.

The chain has TRBV30 and TRBJ2-5; D is uncertain. V dropped 3 bases and J dropped 5 bases, with 16 bases sitting between them. This CDR3 is 14 amino acids long. Looked up from germline, CDR1 is GTSNPN and CDR2 is SVGIG (reference sequence). The CDR3, as DNA: TGTGCCTGGAGCCCGTTAATACGGGCGGAGACCCAGTACTTC. It specifies CAWSPLIRAETQYF. The variable domain in full, with the rest retrieved from reference TRBV30 and TRBJ2-5, is SQTIHQWPATLVQPVGSPLSLECTVEGTSNPNLYWYRQAAGRGLQLLFYSVGIGQISSEVPQNLSASRPQDRQFILSSKKLLLSDSGFYLCAWSPLIRAETQYFGPGTRLLVL.

This rearrangement joins TRBV4-1 to TRBJ2-7; 8 nucleotides match TRBD2. This CDR3 spans 17 amino acids. CDR1 and CDR2 from the germline V gene are MGHRA and YSYEKL. V lost 3 bases and J lost 3; bases outside the gene matches: 13. The CDR3 sequence is CASSQEDLGRGGYEQYF. The CDR3 DNA reads as TGCGCCAGCAGCCAGGAGGATCTGGGACGGGGGGGCTACGAGCAGTACTTC.

This clone was recorded once. The CDR3 DNA reads TGTGCCAGTAGCCAACTAGCGGGAGGGTTTAAGGATGAGCAGTTCTTC. The encoded protein is CASSQLAGGFKDEQFF. The chain carries TRBV19 and TRBJ2-1; 13 nucleotides line up with TRBD2. In germline, CDR1 is LNHDA, CDR2 SQIVND (reference sequence). The CDR3 spans 16 residues. The junction had 10 bases not matched to a gene; V was cut back by 6 bases and J by 8 bases. The full variable domain, rest sourced from reference TRBV19 and TRBJ2-1, is DGGITQSPKYLFRKEGQNVTLSCEQNLNHDAMYWYRQDPGQGLRLIYYSQIVNDFQKGDIAEGYSVSREKKESFPLTVTSAQKNPTAFYLCASSQLAGGFKDEQFFGPGTRLTVL.

V and J are TRBV11-2 and TRBJ1-1; D call uncertain. Trimming pared 1 base from V and 7 bases from J, leaving 10 bases between. Germline V gene data show CDR1 as SGHAT and CDR2 as FQNNGV. The CDR3 contains 13 residues. CDR3 DNA: TGTGCCAGCAGCTTAGGGCCCCGATTTGAAGCTTTCTTT. This gives the protein CASSLGPRFEAFF. The whole variable domain, filled in from reference TRBV11-2 and TRBJ1-1, reads EAGVAQSPRYKIIEKRQSVAFWCNPISGHATLYWYQQILGQGPKLLIQFQNNGVVDDSQLPKDRFSAERLKGVDSTLKIQPAKLEDSAVYLCASSLGPRFEAFFGQGTRLTVV.

This clone was seen only once. At one end, the junction sequence differs from germline, possibly due to a read error. Other DNA variants within this sample encode the same CDR3. The chain is built from TRBV28 and TRBJ2-1, with 12 bases that match TRBD2. CDR3 length: 15 residues. The germline CDR1 and CDR2 sequences are MDHEN and SYDVKM. The CDR3, as DNA: TGTGCCAGTAGTTTACTAGCGGGAGGCTACAATGAGCAGTTCTTC. As protein: CASSLLAGGYNEQFF.

DNA for the CDR3: TGTGCCAGCACCGAGGGAAAAAAGGACAATGAGCAGTTCTTC. This codes for CASTEGKKDNEQFF. The rearrangement joins TRBV27 to TRBJ2-1, with D maybe TRBD2 (5 bases). Per the germline V gene, CDR1 is MNHEY and CDR2 is SMNVEV (reference sequence). CDR3 size: 14 residues. The ends were cut back, 7 bases at V and 5 bases at J, with 15 bases in the middle.

CDR3 sequence reads: CASNKEREGYNEQFF. The CDR3 nucleotides read TGTGCCAGCAACAAAGAGCGGGAAGGTTACAATGAGCAGTTCTTC. The rearrangement uses TRBV7-9 and TRBJ2-1; TRBD2 matches at 7 bases. CDR1 SEHNR and CDR2 FQNEAQ come from the germline V gene (reference sequence). The ends lost 7 bases at V and 4 bases at J; junction bases unmatched: 10. This CDR3 has 15 amino acids.

This clone was recorded only once. The chain joins TRBV2 to TRBJ2-3; 10 bases match TRBD1. The CDR3 has 16 amino acids. After removal of 6 bases from V and 2 bases from J, the junction contained 8 bases not matched to a gene. Germline V gene data show CDR1 as SNHLY and CDR2 as FYNNEI. The CDR3 protein is CASRERDRGYTDTQYF. The CDR3 DNA reads TGTGCCAGCAGGGAGAGGGACAGGGGATACACAGATACGCAGTATTTT.

The chain couples TRBV27 to TRBJ2-1, with D unresolved. The CDR3 totals 11 residues. The germline V gene encodes CDR1 MNHEY and CDR2 SMNVEV (reference sequence). Trimming pared 8 bases from V and 10 bases from J, leaving 12 bases between. The CDR3 DNA follows: TGTGCCAGCGGCAAGTTGAGCGAGCAGTTCTTC. It is translated as CASGKLSEQFF.

CDR3 nucleotides: TGTGCCAGCAGCTTATACAGGGCGAACACTGAAGCTTTCTTT. It translates to CASSLYRANTEAFF. This chain connects TRBV13 to TRBJ1-1; D perhaps matches TRBD1 (6 bases). The germline CDR1 and CDR2 sequences are PRHDT and FYEKMQ (reference sequence). The CDR3 contains 14 residues. The V end lost 2 bases, the J end lost 1 base, and 8 bases lay between the germline ends.

The chain uses TRBV6-1 and TRBJ2-7; TRBD1 agrees at 7 bases. After removal of 0 bases from V and 5 bases from J, the junction contained 7 bases not matched to a gene. The germline CDR1 and CDR2 sequences are MNHNS and SASEGT. The CDR3 sequence is 15 residues long. The chain's CDR3 is CASSEAGVDRDEQYF. The DNA of the CDR3 is TGTGCCAGCAGTGAAGCTGGGGTCGACAGGGACGAGCAGTACTTC.

The chain combines TRBV13 with TRBJ2-1, with a weak D call TRBD1 (6 bases). V was trimmed by 5 bases and J by 7 bases, leaving 9 bases between them. There are 12 residues in the CDR3. The germline CDR1 and CDR2 sequences are PRHDT and FYEKMQ (reference sequence). DNA of the CDR3: TGTGCCAGCAGCCCAGGGGCAAATGAGCAGTTCTTC. As protein: CASSPGANEQFF.